These T cell receptor beta chains were read from a single sample in a study of T cell repertoires in MIS-A myocarditis. Assay used: immunoSEQ multiplex PCR; TCRdb lists only in-frame clones, some missing. The data show 14,000 to 15,000 clones, with around 70% seen just once and approximately 60% held by the top ten. Sequencing was performed on left ventricle heart tissue obtained at autopsy. The source is a man aged 18-30 years with fulminant myocarditis from multisystem inflammatory syndrome in adults (MIS-A) after COVID-19. Both conserved end residues are part of each CDR3. The D gene is left open where the match is weak. Only part of the rows carry a size: once, few, many, or a class if the clone is expanded.

D gene: .
clone size: .
V gene: TRBV10-1
J gene: TRBJ1-6
CDR3 length: 14
CDR3 DNA: TGCGCCAGCAGTGGTGGACTGGAAAATTCACCCCTCCACTTT
CDR3 protein: CASSGGLENSPLHF

D gene: TRBD2
clone size: .
V gene: TRBV13
J gene: TRBJ2-3
CDR3 length: 15
CDR3 DNA: TGTGCCAGCAGATTAACCGGGACTAGGGAAGATACGCAGTATTTT
CDR3 protein: CASRLTGTREDTQYF

D gene: TRBD1
clone size: .
V gene: TRBV5-1
J gene: TRBJ2-5
CDR3 length: 16
CDR3 DNA: TGCGCCAGCAGCCGTAAACAGGGGACCGGCCAAGAGACCCAGTACTTC
CDR3 protein: CASSRKQGTGQETQYF

D gene: .
clone size: .
V gene: TRBV28
J gene: TRBJ1-6
CDR3 length: 16
CDR3 DNA: TGTGCCAGCAGTTTTAGGGGGGGATCCTATAATTCACCCCTCCACTTT
CDR3 protein: CASSFRGGSYNSPLHF

D gene: .
clone size: .
V gene: TRBV5-5
J gene: TRBJ1-2
CDR3 length: 12
CDR3 DNA: TGTGCCAGCAGAAATGAATTGTATGGCTACACCTTC
CDR3 protein: CASRNELYGYTF

D gene: TRBD2
clone size: .
V gene: TRBV19
J gene: TRBJ2-1
CDR3 length: 12
CDR3 DNA: TGTGCCAGTAGTTGGGGGGGGAATGAGCAGTTCTTC
CDR3 protein: CASSWGGNEQFF

D gene: .
clone size: .
V gene: TRBV2
J gene: TRBJ2-5
CDR3 length: 14
CDR3 DNA: TGTGCCAGCAGCCTGATTACAGGGCAAGAGACCCAGTACTTC
CDR3 protein: CASSLITGQETQYF

D gene: .
clone size: .
V gene: TRBV14
J gene: TRBJ1-4
CDR3 length: 18
CDR3 DNA: TGTGCCAGCAGCCAGAGGGGACCGATTCTTTCAACTAATGAAAAACTGTTTTTT
CDR3 protein: CASSQRGPILSTNEKLFF

D gene: .
clone size: .
V gene: TRBV20-1
J gene: TRBJ2-7
CDR3 length: 10
CDR3 DNA: TGCAGTGCCAGGAAGTCCGAGCAGTACTTC
CDR3 protein: CSARKSEQYF

D gene: TRBD1
clone size: .
V gene: TRBV28
J gene: TRBJ2-7
CDR3 length: 16
CDR3 DNA: TGTGCCAGCAGTTCCTCTCGGACAGGCACGACCTACGAGCAGTACTTC
CDR3 protein: CASSSSRTGTTYEQYF

D gene: .
clone size: .
V gene: TRBV15
J gene: TRBJ2-6
CDR3 length: 15
CDR3 DNA: TGTGCCACCAGCTCCCGAGGGTCAGGGGCCAACGTCCTGACTTTC
CDR3 protein: CATSSRGSGANVLTF

D gene: .
clone size: .
V gene: TRBV11-3
J gene: TRBJ2-3
CDR3 length: 13
CDR3 DNA: TGTGCCAGCAGCTTTAGCGGCACAGATACGCAGTATTTT
CDR3 protein: CASSFSGTDTQYF

D gene: .
clone size: few
V gene: TRBV14
J gene: TRBJ2-5
CDR3 length: 13
CDR3 DNA: TGTGCCAGCAGCCAAGACGGAAGAGGGGCCCAGTACTTC
CDR3 protein: CASSQDGRGAQYF

D gene: .
clone size: few
V gene: TRBV4-2
J gene: TRBJ1-6
CDR3 length: 14
CDR3 DNA: TGTGCCAGCAGCCAAGATGGCGTCTATTCACCCCTCCACTTT
CDR3 protein: CASSQDGVYSPLHF

D gene: TRBD1
clone size: .
V gene: TRBV19
J gene: TRBJ1-1
CDR3 length: 12
CDR3 DNA: TGTGCCAGTATAACAGGGGGCACTGAAGCTTTCTTT
CDR3 protein: CASITGGTEAFF

D gene: .
clone size: .
V gene: TRBV29-1
J gene: TRBJ2-1
CDR3 length: 16
CDR3 DNA: TGCAGCGTTGAAGGTAGTCAACTAGCCTCCTACAATGAGCAGTTCTTC
CDR3 protein: CSVEGSQLASYNEQFF

D gene: .
clone size: .
V gene: TRBV9
J gene: TRBJ2-3
CDR3 length: 16
CDR3 DNA: TGTGCCAGCAGCCCCCTGAGGGGGGCCGTATCCGATACGCAGTATTTT
CDR3 protein: CASSPLRGAVSDTQYF

D gene: .
clone size: .
V gene: TRBV18
J gene: TRBJ2-3
CDR3 length: 16
CDR3 DNA: TGTGCCAGCTCAAAACTTAGCGGATTTAGCACAGATACGCAGTATTTT
CDR3 protein: CASSKLSGFSTDTQYF

D gene: .
clone size: .
V gene: TRBV24-1
J gene: TRBJ1-1
CDR3 length: 13
CDR3 DNA: TGTGCCACCAGTGATTGGGGGAACACTGAAGCTTTCTTT
CDR3 protein: CATSDWGNTEAFF

D gene: .
clone size: .
V gene: TRBV5-1
J gene: TRBJ2-2
CDR3 length: 17
CDR3 DNA: TGCGCCAGCAGCTTGAATTCCAGGGCGGCGAACACCGGGGAGCTGTTTTTT
CDR3 protein: CASSLNSRAANTGELFF

D gene: TRBD1
clone size: .
V gene: TRBV4-2
J gene: TRBJ1-2
CDR3 length: 14
CDR3 DNA: TGTGCCAGCAGCCAAGGGACAGGCATTCTGGGCTACACCTTC
CDR3 protein: CASSQGTGILGYTF

D gene: .
clone size: .
V gene: TRBV15
J gene: TRBJ2-7
CDR3 length: 14
CDR3 DNA: TGTGCCACCAGCAGGGATCCCGGGGGCTACGAGCAGTACTTC
CDR3 protein: CATSRDPGGYEQYF

D gene: .
clone size: .
V gene: TRBV6-2/TRBV6-3
J gene: TRBJ1-5
CDR3 length: 17
CDR3 DNA: TGTGCCAGCAGTTACTCGAGGTCCGGATATAGCAATCAGCCCCAGCATTTT
CDR3 protein: CASSYSRSGYSNQPQHF

D gene: .
clone size: .
V gene: TRBV7-9
J gene: TRBJ1-2
CDR3 length: 15
CDR3 DNA: TGTGCCAGCAGCTTAGCGGCTGTGACTGACTATGGCTACACCTTC
CDR3 protein: CASSLAAVTDYGYTF

D gene: .
clone size: .
V gene: TRBV5-4
J gene: TRBJ2-3
CDR3 length: 15
CDR3 DNA: TGTGCCAGCAGCTTAGGGGGGCCCCCCACAGATACGCAGTATTTT
CDR3 protein: CASSLGGPPTDTQYF

D gene: .
clone size: .
V gene: TRBV5-6
J gene: TRBJ1-2
CDR3 length: 14
CDR3 DNA: TGTGCCAGCAGCTCCGGCGGGGGGAAGGATGGCTACACCTTC
CDR3 protein: CASSSGGGKDGYTF

D gene: .
clone size: .
V gene: TRBV21-1
J gene: TRBJ1-1
CDR3 length: 17
CDR3 DNA: TGTGCCAGCAGCAAAGTTGGGGGACCTAAGGCGGACACTGAAGCTTTCTTT
CDR3 protein: CASSKVGGPKADTEAFF

D gene: .
clone size: .
V gene: TRBV5-1
J gene: TRBJ1-4
CDR3 length: 14
CDR3 DNA: TGCGCCAGCAGCGAAGGAACGGGTAATGAAAAACTGTTTTTT
CDR3 protein: CASSEGTGNEKLFF

D gene: TRBD1
clone size: .
V gene: TRBV10-2
J gene: TRBJ1-6
CDR3 length: 14
CDR3 DNA: TGCGCCAGCAGCAAGGACAGGGGTTATTCACCCCTCCACTTT
CDR3 protein: CASSKDRGYSPLHF

D gene: .
clone size: .
V gene: TRBV12-3/TRBV12-4
J gene: TRBJ1-2
CDR3 length: 13
CDR3 DNA: TGTGCCAGCAGTTTTAACGTACTCTATGGCTACACCTTC
CDR3 protein: CASSFNVLYGYTF

D gene: .
clone size: .
V gene: TRBV4-2
J gene: TRBJ2-3
CDR3 length: 15
CDR3 DNA: TGTGCCAGCAGCCAAGATCGCGTTAGGGCAGATACGCAGTATTTT
CDR3 protein: CASSQDRVRADTQYF

D gene: .
clone size: .
V gene: TRBV6-1
J gene: TRBJ2-2
CDR3 length: 21
CDR3 DNA: TGTGCCAGCAGTGAAAAAGCCTATCGAGGTGTCGGGCCAAGGAACACCGGGGAGCTGTTTTTT
CDR3 protein: CASSEKAYRGVGPRNTGELFF

D gene: TRBD1
clone size: .
V gene: TRBV30
J gene: TRBJ1-2
CDR3 length: 13
CDR3 DNA: TGTGCCTGGGGCATAGGACAGGACTATGGCTACACCTTC
CDR3 protein: CAWGIGQDYGYTF

D gene: .
clone size: .
V gene: TRBV3-1/TRBV3-2
J gene: TRBJ1-2
CDR3 length: 14
CDR3 DNA: TGTGCCAGCAGCCTCCCCGGGGGGCGATCCGGCTACACCTTC
CDR3 protein: CASSLPGGRSGYTF

D gene: .
clone size: few
V gene: TRBV9
J gene: TRBJ1-1
CDR3 length: 13
CDR3 DNA: TGTGCCAGCAGCGTAGGGACGGGCACTGAAGCTTTCTTT
CDR3 protein: CASSVGTGTEAFF

D gene: .
clone size: .
V gene: TRBV24-1
J gene: TRBJ2-5
CDR3 length: 17
CDR3 DNA: TGTGCCACCAGTGATTATGGGGGTAGTCTAGCTAAAGAGACCCAGTACTTC
CDR3 protein: CATSDYGGSLAKETQYF

D gene: .
clone size: .
V gene: TRBV27
J gene: TRBJ2-1
CDR3 length: 14
CDR3 DNA: TGTGCCAGCAGTTTACTCGACAGTCTTAATGAGCAGTTCTTC
CDR3 protein: CASSLLDSLNEQFF

D gene: .
clone size: .
V gene: TRBV7-9
J gene: TRBJ1-3
CDR3 length: 18
CDR3 DNA: TGTGCCAGCAGCTTAGCGGGGAGTCATCTCATATCTGGAAACACCATATATTTT
CDR3 protein: CASSLAGSHLISGNTIYF

D gene: .
clone size: few
V gene: TRBV10-3
J gene: TRBJ2-7
CDR3 length: 12
CDR3 DNA: TGTGCCATCAGTCAGCATCTCTACGAGCAGTACTTC
CDR3 protein: CAISQHLYEQYF

D gene: .
clone size: .
V gene: TRBV2
J gene: TRBJ2-7
CDR3 length: 12
CDR3 DNA: TGTGCCAGCAGGGAATCTGCGTACGAGCAGTACTTC
CDR3 protein: CASRESAYEQYF